The clone carrying this T cell receptor beta chain was detected once. What it binds is unknown. The ends lost 4 bases at V and 7 bases at J; junction bases unmatched: 5. The germline gives CDR1 SGHRS, CDR2 YFSETQ. The CDR3 sequence is 14 residues long. The sample belongs to a study of cytomegalovirus exposure and HLA in healthy donors. Overall study results and limits: HLA allele associations emerged for about 16,000 TCR beta sequences in a later analysis, at 0.05 false discovery rate.

PCR involved 60 Vbeta and 13 Jbeta primers. Repertoires were generated with immunoSEQ multiplex PCR, while TCRdb's copy carries only in-frame clones and drops some. There are about 84,000 clones in the sample; 55% to 65% occur only once, and roughly 15% lies in the top ten. The specimen was PBMCs. The chain recombines TRBV5-1 with TRBJ1-6; TRBD1 agrees at 7 bases. The clonotype comes from a middle-aged woman in good health and CMV-seropositive. The CDR3 spells CASSPGQLNSPLHF. The CDR3 nucleotides are TGCGCCAGCAGCCCGGGACAGCTCAATTCACCCCTCCACTTT.